A selection of T cell receptor beta chains follows, all from one sample in a study of blood T cell repertoires in COVID-19. The protocol was immunoSEQ multiplex PCR, while the TCRdb copy is restricted to in-frame clones and leaves out a portion. The repertoire holds approximately 75,000 clones, with around 89% as singletons. Sequenced material: peripheral blood. The receptors were gathered from a man in his 60s with acute or convalescent COVID-19. Both conserved end residues are part of each CDR3. D genes are given only for firm matches. Clone size, where shown, is once, few, many, or a class for clones that have expanded.

j_call d_call clone_size v_call cdr3_nt cdr3_aa
TRBJ2-3 . . TRBV4-2 TGTGCCAGCAGCCAAGTGGGCGGGGGCGGGGCAGATACGCAGTATTTT CASSQVGGGGADTQYF
TRBJ2-3 TRBD2 . TRBV7-6 TGTGCCAGCAGCTTAGGTTCGGCGGGAGTAGACGATACGCAGTATTTT CASSLGSAGVDDTQYF
TRBJ2-2 TRBD1 . TRBV9 TGTGCCAGCAGCCCCCGTACCGGGACAGGAGGCGGGGAGCTGTTTTTT CASSPRTGTGGGELFF
TRBJ1-1 . few TRBV9 TGTGCCAGCAGCGTAGAAGGGGTATCCACTGAAGCTTTCTTT CASSVEGVSTEAFF
TRBJ1-2 . . TRBV14 TGTGCCAGCAGCCCACAGGGTTACTATGGCTACACCTTC CASSPQGYYGYTF
TRBJ2-1 . few TRBV5-5 TGTGCCAGCAGCCCCGCCAGGGAGGTGGTTGATGAGCAGTTCTTC CASSPAREVVDEQFF
TRBJ2-7 . . TRBV10-3 TGTGCCATCAGTGAGTGGCAGGCCTACGAGCAGTACTTC CAISEWQAYEQYF
TRBJ1-5 . . TRBV5-1 TGCGCCAGCAGCTTGACAGGCGGTGGAGCCCAGCATTTT CASSLTGGGAQHF
TRBJ2-7 TRBD1 . TRBV10-3 TGTGCCATCAGTGAGCCAAAAGGGACAGGGGGCTACGAGCAGTACTTC CAISEPKGTGGYEQYF
TRBJ2-1 TRBD2 . TRBV7-9 TGTGCCAGCAGCTTTGGACTAGCGGGAGTTCAGGAGCAGTTCTTC CASSFGLAGVQEQFF
TRBJ1-6 TRBD1 . TRBV19 TGTGCCAGTAGACCGGGACAGCAAAATAATTCACCCCTCCACTTT CASRPGQQNNSPLHF
TRBJ2-3 . . TRBV3-1/TRBV3-2 TGTGCCAGCAGCCTTCTGGGGACTAGCACAGATACGCAGTATTTT CASSLLGTSTDTQYF
TRBJ1-3 . . TRBV29-1 TGCAGCGTTGTTTTGGGGCTAGGAAACACCATATATTTT CSVVLGLGNTIYF
TRBJ2-3 TRBD1 . TRBV6-5 TGTGCCAGCAGGGAGGACAGGGCCTACACAGATACGCAGTATTTT CASREDRAYTDTQYF
TRBJ2-3 . . TRBV27 TGTGCCAGCAGTGGGTTTGGGCAGGGAACAGATACGCAGTATTTT CASSGFGQGTDTQYF
TRBJ1-5 . once TRBV19 TGTGCCAGTAGTATTGGTCGGGATCAGCCCCAGCATTTT CASSIGRDQPQHF
TRBJ2-5 . . TRBV27 TGTGCCAGCAGTTTACAGGGTACCACCAGAGAGACCCAGTACTTC CASSLQGTTRETQYF
TRBJ1-5 TRBD1 many TRBV27 TGTGCCAGCAGGACAAAACAGGGGGCAAGCAATCAGCCCCAGCATTTT CASRTKQGASNQPQHF
TRBJ1-2 . . TRBV27 TGTGCCAGCAGTTTCACAGACCTCTATGGCTACACCTTC CASSFTDLYGYTF
TRBJ1-4 . . TRBV9 TGTGCCAGCAGCGTAAATTGGAGGGCGAATGAAAAACTGTTTTTT CASSVNWRANEKLFF
TRBJ2-5 TRBD1 few TRBV5-8 TGTGCCAGCAGCTCACACGGGACAGGGAGGCAGACCCAGTACTTC CASSSHGTGRQTQYF
TRBJ2-1 TRBD2 . TRBV5-1 TGCGCCAGCAGCTTAACTAGCGGGAGTGGTGAGCAGTTCTTC CASSLTSGSGEQFF
TRBJ1-5 TRBD1 . TRBV27 TGTGCCAGCAGTTGGGACAGGGTGCAGCCCCAGCATTTT CASSWDRVQPQHF
TRBJ2-7 . . TRBV5-1 TGCGCCAGCAGCTTGGTTCCTTCCTACGAGCAGTACTTC CASSLVPSYEQYF
TRBJ1-2 . . TRBV6-5 TGTGCCAGCAGCCCCCAGGCCCCTGAGGGTGGCTACACCTTC CASSPQAPEGGYTF
TRBJ2-7 . . TRBV3-1/TRBV3-2 TGTGCCAGCAGCCAAGATTACACCTACGAGCAGTACTTC CASSQDYTYEQYF
TRBJ1-3 TRBD1 once TRBV6-5 TGTGCCAGCAGAAAACAGGGGGCGCGGGGAAACACCATATATTTT CASRKQGARGNTIYF
TRBJ2-2 TRBD2 . TRBV27 TGTGCCAGCCGGGGACTAGCGGGAGTGGCCGGGGAGCTGTTTTTT CASRGLAGVAGELFF
TRBJ1-1 . . TRBV30 TGTGCCTGGGCCAGGGAAGAGGCTGAAGCTTTCTTT CAWAREEAEAFF
TRBJ2-1 TRBD2 once TRBV2 TGTGCCAGTCGGGAGTTCGGGAGGGAGCAGTTCTTC CASREFGREQFF
TRBJ1-5 . . TRBV2 TGTGCCAGCAGTAGGAGAGTCCAAGATCAGCCCCAGCATTTT CASSRRVQDQPQHF
TRBJ1-1 . . TRBV30 TGTGCCTGGAGTGTACAGGTGAAGAACACTGAAGCTTTCTTT CAWSVQVKNTEAFF
TRBJ2-3 TRBD2 . TRBV28 TGTGCCACCGAAAGCGGGGGTAGCACAGATACGCAGTATTTT CATESGGSTDTQYF
TRBJ2-2 . . TRBV6-5 TGTGCCAGCCGACAGGACCCGAACACCGGAGAGCTGTTTTTT CASRQDPNTGELFF
TRBJ2-3 TRBD2 . TRBV11-2 TGTGCCAGCAGCTTAAAAGCGGGACTACTCACAGATACGCAGTATTTT CASSLKAGLLTDTQYF
TRBJ1-1 . . TRBV18 TGTGCCAGCTCACCTCAGATTATGAACACTGAAGCTTTCTTT CASSPQIMNTEAFF
TRBJ1-5 TRBD1 . TRBV6-1 TGTGCCAGCAGTGAAGGGGGGAACAGGGGGCAGCAGCCCCAGCATTTT CASSEGGNRGQQPQHF
TRBJ1-3 . . TRBV18 TGTGCCAGCTCACCACCGACTCCTGGAAACACCATATATTTT CASSPPTPGNTIYF
TRBJ1-4 . . TRBV5-5 TGTGCCAGCAGCTTGGTGGGGGGGAAGGATGAAAAACTGTTTTTT CASSLVGGKDEKLFF
TRBJ1-2 . . TRBV2 TGTGCCAGCAGCCCGGGTCGGCAGCCTAACTATGGCTACACCTTC CASSPGRQPNYGYTF
TRBJ2-1 TRBD1 . TRBV5-1 TGCGCCAGCAGCAGGACAGGGGATACCTACAATGAGCAGTTCTTC CASSRTGDTYNEQFF